Each of the 8 T cell receptor beta chains below was sequenced from the same sample in a study of cytomegalovirus exposure and HLA in healthy donors. Some clones are missing from TCRdb's copy, which holds only in-frame ones; the method was immunoSEQ multiplex PCR. The table lists some 140,000 clones, around 85% of them singletons. The source material was PBMCs. Receptors originate from a man younger than 35 in good health and CMV-seronegative.

The CDR3 loop reads CASSRGPGTSGYEQYF. The CDR3 nucleotides are TGTGCCAGCTCCCGTGGGCCCGGGACTAGCGGGTACGAGCAGTACTTC. This rearrangement joins TRBV18 to TRBJ2-7; the match to TRBD2 covers 12 bases. This CDR3 spans 16 amino acids. Germline V CDR1 and CDR2: KGHSH, LQKENI. After removal of 6 bases from V and 4 bases from J, the junction contained 10 bases not matched to a gene.

The chain has TRBV7-6 and TRBJ1-3; the D is unclear. The CDR3 consists of 15 residues. The V gene lost 5 bases and the J gene lost 0 bases, with 11 bases spanning the gap. Germline lookup yields CDR1 SGHVS and CDR2 FNYEAQ. CDR3: CASSQPGSSGNTIYF. CDR3 nucleotides: TGTGCCAGCAGCCAACCGGGGTCCTCTGGAAACACCATATATTTT.

V is TRBV28 and J is TRBJ2-7; D not certain. Germline lookup yields CDR1 MDHEN and CDR2 SYDVKM. The CDR3 sequence is 15 residues long. The V gene lost 3 bases and the J gene lost 5 bases, with 17 bases spanning the gap. The CDR3 sequence: CASSLYVLGLHEQYF. In DNA, the CDR3 is TGTGCCAGCAGTTTGTACGTCCTAGGTCTTCACGAGCAGTACTTC.

The chain employs TRBV4-1 and TRBJ1-5; TRBD1 matches at 7 bases. This CDR3 is 17 amino acids long. The J segment lost 4 bases and the V segment lost 3 bases, leaving 12 bases of the junction unmatched. The germline V gene encodes CDR1 MGHRA and CDR2 YSYEKL. As DNA, the CDR3 is TGCGCCAGCAGCCACCCGGTTGCGGGACAGAAGAATCAGCCCCAGCATTTT. It specifies CASSHPVAGQKNQPQHF.

V is TRBV2 and J is TRBJ2-1, with a possible D match to TRBD2 (6 bases). The CDR3 loop spans 16 amino acids. Germline assignment: CDR1 SNHLY and CDR2 FYNNEI. Trimming removed 8 bases from V and 1 base from J, with 18 bases in between. CDR3 amino acids: CASLAGRGLSYNEQFF. The CDR3, as DNA: TGTGCCAGCTTGGCTGGCCGGGGGTTATCCTACAATGAGCAGTTCTTC.

The chain is built from TRBV7-6 and TRBJ2-1, with D perhaps matching TRBD2 (5 bases). From germline, CDR1 is SGHVS and CDR2 FNYEAQ. The length of the CDR3 is 12 residues. The V and J ends lost 1 base and 8 bases respectively, with 6 bases between them. The CDR3 DNA reads TGTGCCAGCAGCTTAGGGACTCATGAGCAGTTCTTC. It is translated as CASSLGTHEQFF.

The chain recombines TRBV18 with TRBJ1-2; TRBD1 matches 7 bases. The CDR3 is made up of 14 amino acids. V shed 3 bases and J 3 bases; nucleotides not matched to a gene: 4. Germline CDR1 and CDR2: KGHSH and LQKENI. CDR3: CASSPGQQHYGYTF. The CDR3 region has the DNA TGTGCCAGCTCACCGGGACAGCAGCACTATGGCTACACCTTC.

The CDR3 protein is CASSWSSGVRDEQFF. Here the CDR3 DNA reads TGTGCCAGCAGTTGGTCTAGCGGGGTAAGAGATGAGCAGTTCTTC. This chain links TRBV2 with TRBJ2-1, with TRBD2 matching 9 bases. Germline V lookup: CDR1 SNHLY, CDR2 FYNNEI. The CDR3 sequence is 15 residues long. V gave up 5 bases and J gave up 8 bases; unmatched junction bases: 10.